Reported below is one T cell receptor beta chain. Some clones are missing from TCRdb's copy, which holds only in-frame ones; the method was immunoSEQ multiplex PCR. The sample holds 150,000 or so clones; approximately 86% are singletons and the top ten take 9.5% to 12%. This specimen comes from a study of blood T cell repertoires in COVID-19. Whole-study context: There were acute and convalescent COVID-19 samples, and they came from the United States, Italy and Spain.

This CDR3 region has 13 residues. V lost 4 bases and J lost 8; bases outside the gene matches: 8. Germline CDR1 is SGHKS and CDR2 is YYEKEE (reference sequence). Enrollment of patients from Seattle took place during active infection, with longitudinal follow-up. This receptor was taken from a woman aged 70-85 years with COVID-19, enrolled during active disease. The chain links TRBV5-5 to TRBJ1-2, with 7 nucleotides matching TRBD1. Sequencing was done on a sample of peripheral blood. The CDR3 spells CASSATQGVGYTF. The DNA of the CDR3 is TGTGCCAGCAGCGCTACTCAGGGGGTCGGCTACACCTTC.